A single sample is the source of the 3 T cell receptor beta chains below, sequenced in a study of cytomegalovirus exposure and HLA in healthy donors (dated by TCRdb to about 2017). Libraries were prepared through the immunoSEQ multiplex PCR assay. The multiplex PCR relied on a mix of 60 forward primers for TCR Vbeta segments and 13 reverse primers for TCR Jbeta segments. TCRdb's version of the immuneACCESS table is confined to in-frame rearrangements and falls short of the full clone set. An unresolved V gene accounts for under half of the shortfall where checked; the remainder is of unknown origin. Across this sample there are about 130,000 clones, with roughly four fifths seen only once. Under 3% of the sample goes to the ten largest clones. Sequencing input: PBMCs. Receptor source: a boy aged 2 to 10 in good health and CMV-seronegative.

The chain couples TRBV30 to TRBJ1-1; no clear D. V was pared by 5 bases and J by 4 bases, with 14 bases between. In germline, CDR1 is GTSNPN, CDR2 SVGIG (reference sequence). The CDR3 loop spans 13 amino acids. In DNA form, the CDR3 reads TGTGCCTGGTCCTTTTACGGCGGCACTGAAGCTTTCTTT. Protein product: CAWSFYGGTEAFF.

The V and J genes are TRBV4-2 and TRBJ1-5; 7 bases are a match to TRBD1. The CDR3 sequence is 15 residues long. Per germline, CDR1 LGHNA and CDR2 YNFKEQ. V lost 0 bases to trimming and J lost 4 bases; unmatched junction nucleotides: 3. Written as DNA, the CDR3 is TGTGCCAGCAGCCAAGAAGGGGGCCTAAATCAGCCCCAGCATTTT. This sequence encodes CASSQEGGLNQPQHF.

This clone was counted a few times. This chain connects TRBV4-3 to TRBJ2-2; 10 nucleotides align to TRBD2. The CDR3 has 17 residues. CDR1 is LGHNA and CDR2 is YSLEER in the germline V gene. J lost 1 base, V lost 3 bases, and 5 bases had no gene match. The CDR3 loop reads CASSQALAGVNTGELFF. Here the CDR3 DNA reads TGCGCCAGCAGCCAGGCCCTAGCGGGGGTGAACACCGGGGAGCTGTTTTTT.